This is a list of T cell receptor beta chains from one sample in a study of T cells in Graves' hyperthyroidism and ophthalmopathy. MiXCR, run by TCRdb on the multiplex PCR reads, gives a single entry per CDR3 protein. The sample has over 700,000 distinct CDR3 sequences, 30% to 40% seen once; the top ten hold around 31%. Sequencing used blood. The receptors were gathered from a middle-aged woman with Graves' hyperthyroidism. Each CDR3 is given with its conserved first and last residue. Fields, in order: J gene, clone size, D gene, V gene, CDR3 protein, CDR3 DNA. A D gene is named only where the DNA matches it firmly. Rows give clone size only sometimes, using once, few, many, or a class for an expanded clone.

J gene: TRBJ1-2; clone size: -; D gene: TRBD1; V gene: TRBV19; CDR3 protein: CASMEGQGLYGYTF; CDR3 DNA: TGTGCCAGTATGGAAGGACAGGGGCTCTATGGCTACACCTTC
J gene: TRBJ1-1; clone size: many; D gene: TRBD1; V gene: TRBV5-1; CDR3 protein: CASSVGTGVGATEAFF; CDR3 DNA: TGCGCCAGCAGCGTCGGGACAGGGGTCGGGGCCACTGAAGCTTTCTTT
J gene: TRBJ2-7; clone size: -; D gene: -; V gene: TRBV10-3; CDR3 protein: CASKAGPSSYEQYF; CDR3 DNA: TGTGCCTCTAAAGCGGGCCCCAGCTCCTACGAGCAGTACTTC
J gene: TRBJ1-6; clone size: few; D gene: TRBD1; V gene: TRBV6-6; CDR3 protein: CASRATGVDNSPLHF; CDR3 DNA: TGTGCCAGCCGAGCAACAGGGGTGGATAATTCACCCCTCCACTTT
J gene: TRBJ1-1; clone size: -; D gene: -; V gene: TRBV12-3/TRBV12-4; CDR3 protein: CASSPQWGRGTEAFF; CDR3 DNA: TGTGCCAGCAGTCCGCAATGGGGCCGCGGCACTGAAGCTTTCTTT
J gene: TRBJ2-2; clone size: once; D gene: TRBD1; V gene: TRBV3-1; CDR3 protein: CASSTTGTGITGELFF; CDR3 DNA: TGTGCCAGCAGTACTACCGGGACAGGGATCACCGGGGAGCTGTTTTTT
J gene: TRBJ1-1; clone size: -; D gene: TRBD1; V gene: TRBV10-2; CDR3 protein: CASMKGGQGENTEAFF; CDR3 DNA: TGCGCCAGCATGAAGGGGGGACAGGGAGAGAACACTGAAGCTTTCTTT
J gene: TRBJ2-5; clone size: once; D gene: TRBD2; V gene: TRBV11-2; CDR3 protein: CASRRPSGGYQETQYF; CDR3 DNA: TGTGCCAGCAGACGACCTAGCGGGGGATACCAAGAGACCCAGTACTTC
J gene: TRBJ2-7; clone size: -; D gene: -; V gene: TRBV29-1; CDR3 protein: CSVVDKSYSYEQYF; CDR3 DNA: TGCAGCGTAGTGGACAAAAGTTATTCCTACGAGCAGTACTTC
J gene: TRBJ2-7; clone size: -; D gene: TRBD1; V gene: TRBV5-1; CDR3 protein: CASSVWDRGWGEQYF; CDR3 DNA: TGCGCCAGCAGCGTTTGGGACAGGGGATGGGGCGAGCAGTACTTC
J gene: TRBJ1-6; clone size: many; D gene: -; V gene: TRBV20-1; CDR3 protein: CSAVGAANSPLHF; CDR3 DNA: TGCAGTGCCGTCGGGGCTGCTAATTCACCCCTCCACTTT
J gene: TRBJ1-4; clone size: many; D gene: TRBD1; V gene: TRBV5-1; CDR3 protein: CASSLGTGNEKLFF; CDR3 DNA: TGTGCCAGCAGCCTCGGGACAGGGAATGAAAAACTGTTTTTT
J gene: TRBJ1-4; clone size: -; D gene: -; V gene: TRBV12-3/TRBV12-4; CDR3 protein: CASSLTRSALELFF; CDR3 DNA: TGTGCCAGCAGTTTAACCCGGTCAGCGTTGGAACTGTTTTTT
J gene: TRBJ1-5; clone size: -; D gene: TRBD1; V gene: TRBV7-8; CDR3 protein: CASSLRDRGLQPQHF; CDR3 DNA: TGTGCCAGCAGCTTAAGGGACAGGGGACTTCAGCCCCAGCATTTT
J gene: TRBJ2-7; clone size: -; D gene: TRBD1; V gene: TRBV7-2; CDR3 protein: CASSFPGQGVYEQYF; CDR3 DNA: TGTGCCAGCAGCTTCCCGGGACAGGGCGTCTACGAGCAGTACTTC
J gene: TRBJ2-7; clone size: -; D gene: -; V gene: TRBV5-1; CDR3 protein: CASSGGGEEQYF; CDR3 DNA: TGCGCCAGCAGCGGCGGAGGGGAGGAGCAGTACTTC
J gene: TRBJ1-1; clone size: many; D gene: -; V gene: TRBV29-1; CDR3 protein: CSVRGAVVSSEAFF; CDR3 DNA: TGCAGCGTTCGGGGGGCGGTGGTTTCTTCTGAAGCTTTCTTT
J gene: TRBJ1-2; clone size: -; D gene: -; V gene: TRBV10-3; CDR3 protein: CASSYSSGLIYGYTF; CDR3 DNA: TGTGCCAGCAGTTATTCGTCAGGACTGATCTATGGCTACACCTTC
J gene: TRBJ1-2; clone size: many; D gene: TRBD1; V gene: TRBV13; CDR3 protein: CASSPGQADYGYTF; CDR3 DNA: TGTGCCAGCAGCCCGGGACAGGCGGACTATGGCTACACCTTC
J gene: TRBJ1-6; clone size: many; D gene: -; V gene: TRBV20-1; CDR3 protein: CSAREGNSALHF; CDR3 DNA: TGCAGTGCTAGAGAGGGGAACAGCGCCCTCCACTTT
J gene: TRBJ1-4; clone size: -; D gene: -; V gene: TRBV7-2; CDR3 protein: CASSLRGDSSPTNEKLFF; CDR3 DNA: TGTGCCAGCAGCTTACGGGGGGATAGTAGTCCAACTAATGAAAAACTGTTTTTT
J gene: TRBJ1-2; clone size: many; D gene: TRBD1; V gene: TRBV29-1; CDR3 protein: CSVGATGANYGYTF; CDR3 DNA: TGCAGCGTTGGGGCCACAGGGGCGAACTATGGCTACACCTTC
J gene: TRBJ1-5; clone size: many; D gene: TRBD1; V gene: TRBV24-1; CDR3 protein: CATSDPGQGDNQPQHF; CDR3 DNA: TGTGCCACCAGTGACCCCGGACAGGGGGACAATCAGCCCCAGCATTTT